This passage covers 15 T cell receptor beta chains from one sample sequenced in a study of T-cell memory formation after mild COVID-19. A single record per CDR3 protein comes from TCRdb applying MiXCR to the 5' RACE reads. There are 350,000 to 500,000 distinct CDR3 sequences in the sample; 18% occur only once, and approximately 21% lies in the top ten. Sequencing used PBMCs or a T cell subset sorted from them (not recorded which). The origin of the receptors is a man younger than 30 who had mild COVID-19 (a few samples of this study predate the infection). Cell type and time point are not known.

This sequence joins TRBV7-2 and TRBJ2-3; TRBD2 agrees at 8 bases. V lost 2 bases and J lost 2; bases outside the gene matches: 15. CDR1 is SGHTA and CDR2 is FQGNSA in the germline V gene. The CDR3 spans 19 residues. CDR3 in amino acids: CASSLRILDRGGPTDTQYF. In DNA form, the CDR3 reads TGTGCCAGCAGCTTAAGGATTCTAGACCGGGGGGGGCCCACAGATACGCAGTATTTT.

The chain carries TRBV19 and TRBJ1-1, with 7 positions matching TRBD1. Trimming at V came to 8 bases and at J to 5 bases, leaving 8 bases not matched to a gene. CDR1 is LNHDA, CDR2 SQIVND, per germline (reference sequence). The CDR3 totals 13 residues. This chain's CDR3 is CASAHRGGTEAFF. The CDR3 region has the DNA TGTGCCAGTGCCCACAGGGGAGGAACTGAAGCTTTCTTT.

In this sample, this clonotype turned up many times. The chain recombines TRBV5-1 with TRBJ2-5, with 10 bases fitting TRBD2. The CDR3 extends over 17 amino acids. Germline V gene sequence: CDR1 SGHRS, CDR2 YFSETQ. Trimming cost V 1 base and J 5 bases; bases outside gene matches: 11. The CDR3 loop is CASSLPLAGTTGETQYF. The DNA for the CDR3 is TGCGCCAGCAGCTTGCCACTAGCGGGGACTACAGGGGAGACCCAGTACTTC.

As DNA, the CDR3 is TGCGCCAGCAGCTACGGGGGAGCTGAAGCTTTCTTT. Protein sequence: CASSYGGAEAFF. The chain links TRBV5-1 to TRBJ1-1; D is perhaps TRBD1 (5 bases). CDR3 length: 12 residues. Trimming took off 3 bases at V and 6 bases at J, with 9 bases between the two ends. Germline V gene sequence: CDR1 SGHRS, CDR2 YFSETQ.

This clonotype appeared a few times. The gene calls are TRBV3-1 and TRBJ2-3, with D uncertain. The germline CDR1 and CDR2 sequences are LGHDT and YNNKEL (reference sequence). Trimming shortened V by 0 bases and J by 10 bases, and 11 bases separated the two germline ends. The CDR3 runs to 13 residues. The CDR3 spells CASSQDLGASQYF. CDR3 sequence (DNA): TGTGCCAGCAGCCAAGATCTCGGCGCCTCGCAGTATTTT.

In DNA, the CDR3 is TGCGCCAGCAGCCGGGGGTCCCCGGGGGATGGCTACACCTTC. Translating it yields CASSRGSPGDGYTF. This chain uses TRBV5-1 with TRBJ1-2; TRBD1 might be the D (5 bases). The CDR3 is 14 residues long. The germline gives CDR1 SGHRS, CDR2 YFSETQ. V was trimmed by 4 bases and J by 6 bases, leaving 16 bases between them.

This sequence joins TRBV3-1 and TRBJ1-5; 9 bases are shared with TRBD1. This CDR3 contains 14 residues. Germline V lookup: CDR1 LGHDT, CDR2 YNNKEL (reference sequence). J gave up 2 bases and V 6 bases, and 2 bases lay outside the gene matches. CDR3 sequence (DNA): TGTGCCAGCAGACAGGGGGCCGGCAATCAGCCCCAGCATTTT. It yields the protein CASRQGAGNQPQHF.

This chain connects TRBV27 to TRBJ2-7; D might be TRBD2 (5 bases). This CDR3 region has 14 residues. The V and J ends lost 2 bases and 6 bases respectively, with 14 bases between them. Germline V lookup: CDR1 MNHEY, CDR2 SMNVEV (reference sequence). CDR3 loop: CASSLTGFSPEQYV. The CDR3, as DNA: TGTGCCAGCAGTTTAACGGGGTTTTCTCCCGAGCAGTACGTC.

This clonotype was observed a handful of times. The V call is TRBV4-3, the J call TRBJ2-3; 9 bases agree with TRBD2. The length of the CDR3 is 16 residues. J lost 2 bases, V lost 1 base, and 4 bases had no gene match. The germline CDR1 and CDR2 sequences are LGHNA and YSLEER. This chain's CDR3 is CASSQAVAGDTDTQYF. DNA for the CDR3: TGCGCCAGCAGCCAAGCGGTAGCGGGGGACACAGATACGCAGTATTTT.

V gene TRBV7-9 combines with J gene TRBJ1-4; D ambiguous. Germline V gene lookup returns CDR1 SEHNR and CDR2 FQNEAQ (reference sequence). The CDR3 is made up of 17 amino acids. The ends were cut back, 2 bases at V and 8 bases at J, with 21 bases in the middle. The CDR3 DNA is TGTGCCAGCAGCTTATTAGGCTTAGGAGGACTGCACGAAAAACTGTTTTTT. Translated: CASSLLGLGGLHEKLFF.

In the case of this clonotype: The junction shows a germline mismatch at one end, possibly a read error. The chain links TRBV7-9 to TRBJ2-1; the match to TRBD2 covers 12 bases. The CDR3 length is 16 residues. The germline CDR1 and CDR2 sequences are SEHNR and FQNEAQ (reference sequence). The CDR3 bases are TGTGACAGCAGCTATCCCGGACTAGCGGGGTTTGGTGAGCAGTTCTTC. This translates into CDSSYPGLAGFGEQFF.

This clonotype has at least ten counts. J is TRBJ2-1 and V is TRBV7-8, with D possibly TRBD1 on 7 matching bases. Per germline, CDR1 SGHVS and CDR2 FQNEAQ. The CDR3 is 17 amino acids. The ends were cut back, 3 bases at V and 3 bases at J, with 18 bases in the middle. The CDR3 nucleotides are TGTGCCAGCAGCTTCACTACGACAGGGAGGATCTACAATGAGCAGTTCTTC. This translates into CASSFTTTGRIYNEQFF.

Only a few counts were recorded for this clonotype. V is TRBV15 and J is TRBJ1-1; 7 nucleotides agree with TRBD1. This CDR3 is 12 amino acids long. Per germline, CDR1 LNHNV and CDR2 YYDKDF (reference sequence). Trimming cost V 3 bases and J 12 bases; bases outside gene matches: 7. In DNA form, the CDR3 reads TGTGCCACCAGCAGGGACGCAGGGGGACCTTTCTTT. Translation: CATSRDAGGPFF. The full variable domain, completed using reference TRBV15 and TRBJ1-1, is DAMVIQNPRYQVTQFGKPVTLSCSQTLNHNVMYWYQQKSSQAPKLLFHYYDKDFNNEADTPDNFQSRRPNTSFCFLDIRSPGLGDTAMYLCATSRDAGGPFFGQGTRLTVV.

This rearrangement joins TRBV7-6 to TRBJ1-2; a weak D match, TRBD1 (5 bases). Germline V CDR1 and CDR2: SGHVS, FNYEAQ. CDR3 size: 14 residues. The V end lost 6 bases, the J end lost 3 bases, and 14 bases lay between the germline ends. The CDR3 nucleotides read TGTGCCAGCAGGGGGGACTCTGGCGACTATGGCTACACCTTC. Its translation is CASRGDSGDYGYTF. The whole variable domain, filled in from reference TRBV7-6 and TRBJ1-2, reads GAGVSQSPRYKVTKRGQDVALRCDPISGHVSLYWYRQALGQGPEFLTYFNYEAQQDKSGLPNDRFSAERPEGSISTLTIQRTEQRDSAMYRCASRGDSGDYGYTFGSGTRLTVV.

This clonotype showed up just a few times. The chain links TRBV20-1 to TRBJ1-5; TRBD1 is a possible D gene (5 bases). Trimming pared 6 bases from V and 0 bases from J, leaving 18 bases between. From germline, CDR1 is DFQATT and CDR2 SNEGSKA (reference sequence). This CDR3 has 16 amino acids. CDR3 nucleotide sequence: TGCAGTGCCAGGCGGGGGTGGAGGAATAGCAATCAGCCCCAGCATTTT. Its translation: CSARRGWRNSNQPQHF.